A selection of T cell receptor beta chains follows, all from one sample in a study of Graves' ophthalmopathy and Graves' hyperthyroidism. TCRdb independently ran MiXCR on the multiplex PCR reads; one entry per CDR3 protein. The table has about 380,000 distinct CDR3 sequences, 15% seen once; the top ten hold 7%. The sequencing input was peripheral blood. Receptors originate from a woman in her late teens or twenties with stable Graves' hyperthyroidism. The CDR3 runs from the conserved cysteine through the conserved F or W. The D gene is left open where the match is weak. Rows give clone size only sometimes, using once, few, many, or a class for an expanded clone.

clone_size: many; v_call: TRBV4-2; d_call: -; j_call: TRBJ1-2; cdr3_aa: CASSPLPISYGYTF; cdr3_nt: TGTGCCAGCAGCCCGTTACCAATCTCATATGGCTACACCTTC
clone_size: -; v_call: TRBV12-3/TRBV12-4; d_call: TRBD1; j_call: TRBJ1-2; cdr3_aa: CASRGTGINYGYTF; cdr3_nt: TGTGCCAGCAGGGGGACAGGAATAAACTATGGCTACACCTTC
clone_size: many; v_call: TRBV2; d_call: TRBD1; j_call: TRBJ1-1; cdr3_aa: CAISQGENTEAFF; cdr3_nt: TGTGCCATCTCACAGGGGGAAAACACTGAAGCTTTCTTT
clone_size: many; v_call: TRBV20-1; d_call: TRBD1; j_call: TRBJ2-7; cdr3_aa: CSASVGQVYEQYF; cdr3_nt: TGCAGTGCTAGTGTCGGACAGGTTTACGAGCAGTACTTC
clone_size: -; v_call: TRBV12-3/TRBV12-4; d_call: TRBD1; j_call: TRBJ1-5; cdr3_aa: CASKGGGGSDQPQHF; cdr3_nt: TGTGCCAGCAAAGGTGGAGGGGGCTCCGATCAGCCCCAGCATTTT
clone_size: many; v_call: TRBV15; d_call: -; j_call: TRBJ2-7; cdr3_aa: CATSRRTSLSSYEQYF; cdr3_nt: TGTGCCACCAGCCGAAGAACCAGCTTGAGCTCCTACGAGCAGTACTTC
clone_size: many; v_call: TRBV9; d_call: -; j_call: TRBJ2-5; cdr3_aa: CASSTRGGGETQYF; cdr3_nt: TGTGCCAGCAGCACCCGAGGGGGGGGTGAGACCCAGTACTTC
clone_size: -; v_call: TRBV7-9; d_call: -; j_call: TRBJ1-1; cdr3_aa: CASSSGPARETFF; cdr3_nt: TGTGCCAGCAGCTCCGGACCCGCCAGGGAAACTTTCTTT
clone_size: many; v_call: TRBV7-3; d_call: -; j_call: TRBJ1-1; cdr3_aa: CASSLQAGFGAEAFF; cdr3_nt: TGTGCCAGCAGCTTACAGGCGGGTTTTGGAGCTGAAGCTTTCTTT
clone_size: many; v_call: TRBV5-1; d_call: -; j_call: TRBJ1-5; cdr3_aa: CASSPQPTGTNQPQHF; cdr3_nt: TGCGCCAGCAGCCCGCAGCCGACAGGTACGAATCAGCCCCAGCATTTT
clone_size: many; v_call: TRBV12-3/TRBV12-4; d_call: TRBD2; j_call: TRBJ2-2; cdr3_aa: CASSFSGGATGELFF; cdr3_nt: TGTGCCAGCAGTTTTTCCGGGGGGGCAACCGGGGAGCTGTTTTTT
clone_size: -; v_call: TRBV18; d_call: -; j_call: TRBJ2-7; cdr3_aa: CASSPAQGDDEQYF; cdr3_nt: TGTGCCAGCTCACCGGCCCAAGGCGACGACGAGCAGTACTTC
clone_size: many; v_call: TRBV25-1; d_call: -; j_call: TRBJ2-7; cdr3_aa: CASSVTGREQYF; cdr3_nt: TGTGCCAGCAGTGTAACAGGGCGCGAGCAGTACTTC
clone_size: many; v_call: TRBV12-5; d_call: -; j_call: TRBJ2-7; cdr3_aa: CASVPGGGREQYF; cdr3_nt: TGTGCTAGTGTTCCTGGGGGGGGGCGGGAGCAGTACTTC
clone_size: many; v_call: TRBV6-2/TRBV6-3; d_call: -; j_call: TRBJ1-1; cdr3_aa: CASSYTSTGNTEAFF; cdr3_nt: TGTGCCAGCAGTTACACCTCCACAGGTAACACTGAAGCTTTCTTT
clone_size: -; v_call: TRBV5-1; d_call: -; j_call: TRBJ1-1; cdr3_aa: CASSQPRGIPEAFF; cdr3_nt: TGCGCCAGCAGCCAGCCACGGGGGATCCCTGAAGCTTTCTTT
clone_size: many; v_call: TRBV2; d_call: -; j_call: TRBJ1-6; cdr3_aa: CASKPDSFYNSPLHF; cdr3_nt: TGTGCCAGCAAACCGGACAGTTTCTATAATTCACCCCTCCACTTT
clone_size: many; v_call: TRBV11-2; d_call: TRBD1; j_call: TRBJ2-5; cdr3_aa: CASSFGDRGGETQYF; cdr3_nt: TGTGCCAGCAGCTTTGGGGACAGGGGAGGGGAGACCCAGTACTTC
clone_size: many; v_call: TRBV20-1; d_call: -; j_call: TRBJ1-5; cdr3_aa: CSARDAWSNQPQHF; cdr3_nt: TGCAGTGCTAGAGATGCGTGGAGCAATCAGCCCCAGCATTTT
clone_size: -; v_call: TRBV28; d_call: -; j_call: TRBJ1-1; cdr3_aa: CASSLGHTTEAFF; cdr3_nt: TGTGCCAGCAGTTTAGGGCATACCACTGAAGCTTTCTTT
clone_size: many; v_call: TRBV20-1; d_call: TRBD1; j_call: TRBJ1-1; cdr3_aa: CSVDSRGLGTEAFF; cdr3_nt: TGCAGTGTCGACTCCAGGGGGCTGGGTACTGAAGCTTTCTTT
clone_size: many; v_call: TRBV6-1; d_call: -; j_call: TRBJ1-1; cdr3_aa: CASSVVGAMNTEAFF; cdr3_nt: TGTGCCAGCAGTGTTGTAGGGGCAATGAACACTGAAGCTTTCTTT
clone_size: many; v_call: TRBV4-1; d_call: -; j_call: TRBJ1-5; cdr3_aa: CASSPRFPRVMGNQPQHF; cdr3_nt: TGCGCCAGCAGCCCAAGATTTCCCAGGGTCATGGGCAATCAGCCCCAGCATTTT
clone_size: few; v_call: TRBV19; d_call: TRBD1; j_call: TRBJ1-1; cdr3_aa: CASYRQGGESEAFF; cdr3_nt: TGTGCCAGCTATCGACAGGGGGGAGAAAGTGAAGCTTTCTTT
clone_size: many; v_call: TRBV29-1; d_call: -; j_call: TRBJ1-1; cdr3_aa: CSVAKNTEAFF; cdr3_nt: TGCAGCGTTGCCAAAAACACTGAAGCTTTCTTT
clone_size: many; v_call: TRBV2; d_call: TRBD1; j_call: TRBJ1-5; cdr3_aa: CASSTGVRNQPQHF; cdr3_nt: TGTGCCAGCAGTACAGGGGTCCGCAATCAGCCCCAGCATTTT
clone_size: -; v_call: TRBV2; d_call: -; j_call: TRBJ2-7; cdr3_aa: CASSGFYEGEQYF; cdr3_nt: TGTGCCAGCAGTGGATTCTATGAAGGCGAGCAGTACTTC
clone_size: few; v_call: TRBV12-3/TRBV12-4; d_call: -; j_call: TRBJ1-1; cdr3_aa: CASTTTGRKNTEAFF; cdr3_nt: TGTGCCAGCACCACCACTGGGAGGAAGAACACTGAAGCTTTCTTT
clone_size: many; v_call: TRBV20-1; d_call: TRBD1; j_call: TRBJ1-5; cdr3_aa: CSASGQKNNQPQHF; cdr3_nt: TGCAGTGCCTCGGGACAGAAAAACAATCAGCCCCAGCATTTT
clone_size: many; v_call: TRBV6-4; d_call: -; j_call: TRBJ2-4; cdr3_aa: CASSDSLKNIQYF; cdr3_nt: TGTGCCAGCAGTGACTCCCTTAAAAACATTCAGTACTTC
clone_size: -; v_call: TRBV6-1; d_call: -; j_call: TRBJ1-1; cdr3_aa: CASSVLGRTEAFF; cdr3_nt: TGTGCCAGCAGTGTATTAGGGAGAACTGAAGCTTTCTTT
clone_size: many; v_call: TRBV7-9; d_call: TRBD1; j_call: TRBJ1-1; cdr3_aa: CASSKDRVETEAFF; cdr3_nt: TGTGCCAGCAGCAAAGACAGGGTCGAGACTGAAGCTTTCTTT
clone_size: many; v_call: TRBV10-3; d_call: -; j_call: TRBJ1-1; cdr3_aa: CAISESLDTEAFF; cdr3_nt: TGTGCCATCAGTGAGTCGCTGGACACTGAAGCTTTCTTT
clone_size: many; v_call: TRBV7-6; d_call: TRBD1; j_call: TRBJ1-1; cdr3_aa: CASSLAGQLGDHLLMNTEAFF; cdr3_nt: TGTGCTAGCAGCTTAGCGGGACAGTTGGGTGACCATTTACTGATGAACACTGAAGCTTTCTTT
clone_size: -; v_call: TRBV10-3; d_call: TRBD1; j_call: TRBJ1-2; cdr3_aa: CATSGGDSLGDGYTF; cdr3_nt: TGTGCCACCTCAGGGGGTGACAGTCTTGGTGATGGCTACACCTTC
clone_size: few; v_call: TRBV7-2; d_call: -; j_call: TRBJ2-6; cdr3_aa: CASSKPGPAGANVLTF; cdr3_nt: TGTGCCAGCAGCAAACCGGGCCCCGCTGGGGCCAACGTCCTGACTTTC
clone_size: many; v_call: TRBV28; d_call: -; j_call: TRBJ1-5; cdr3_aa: CASSSPRTRERNQPQHF; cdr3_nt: TGTGCCAGCAGTTCACCTAGGACCCGCGAAAGGAATCAGCCCCAGCATTTT
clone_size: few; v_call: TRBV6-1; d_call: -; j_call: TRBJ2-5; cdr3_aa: CASSAWGLQETQYF; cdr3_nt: TGTGCCAGCAGTGCCTGGGGCCTCCAAGAGACCCAGTACTTC
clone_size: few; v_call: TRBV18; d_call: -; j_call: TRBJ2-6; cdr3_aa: CASSPRPVGGANVLTF; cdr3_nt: TGTGCCAGCTCACCAAGACCCGTCGGGGGGGCCAACGTCCTGACTTTC
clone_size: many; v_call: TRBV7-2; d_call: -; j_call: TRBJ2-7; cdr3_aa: CASSRGTVSYEQYF; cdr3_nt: TGTGCCAGCAGCCGCGGGACAGTCTCCTACGAGCAGTACTTC
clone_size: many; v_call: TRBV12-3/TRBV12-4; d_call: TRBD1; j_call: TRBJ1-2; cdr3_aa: CASSLRTGDGYTF; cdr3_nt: TGTGCCAGCAGTTTAAGGACAGGGGATGGCTACACCTTC
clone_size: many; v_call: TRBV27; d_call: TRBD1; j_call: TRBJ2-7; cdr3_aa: CASSHSTGDRSYEQYF; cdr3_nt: TGTGCCAGCAGTCACTCTACAGGGGACCGCTCCTACGAGCAGTACTTC
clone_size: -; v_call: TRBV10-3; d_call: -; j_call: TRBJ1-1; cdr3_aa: CAISGSGGRDTEAFF; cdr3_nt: TGTGCCATCAGTGGGTCCGGGGGGAGGGACACTGAAGCTTTCTTT
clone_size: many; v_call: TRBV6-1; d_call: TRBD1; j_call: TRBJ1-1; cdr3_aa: CASSVGQGRTEAFF; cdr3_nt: TGTGCCAGCAGTGTGGGACAGGGAAGAACTGAAGCTTTCTTT
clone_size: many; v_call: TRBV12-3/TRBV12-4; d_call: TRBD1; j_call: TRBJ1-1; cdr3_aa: CASSLNLGGGGALAFF; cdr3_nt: TGTGCCAGCAGTTTGAATTTAGGAGGAGGGGGCGCGCTAGCTTTCTTT
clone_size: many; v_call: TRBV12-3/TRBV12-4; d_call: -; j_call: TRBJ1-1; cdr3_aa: CASSTQGLQNLNTEAFF; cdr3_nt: TGTGCCAGCAGTACCCAGGGGCTCCAAAACCTGAACACTGAAGCTTTCTTT
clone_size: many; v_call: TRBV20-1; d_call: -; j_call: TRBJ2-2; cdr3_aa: CSARGDEPNTGELFF; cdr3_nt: TGCAGTGCTAGAGGAGACGAGCCGAACACCGGGGAGCTGTTTTTT
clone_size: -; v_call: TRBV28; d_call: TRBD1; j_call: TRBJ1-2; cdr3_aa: CASSTSGTGVQDYGYTF; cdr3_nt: TGTGCCAGCAGTACCTCCGGGACAGGGGTTCAAGACTATGGCTACACCTTC
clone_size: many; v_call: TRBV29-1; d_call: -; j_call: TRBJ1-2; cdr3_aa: CSVVEETGGYTF; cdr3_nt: TGCAGCGTTGTGGAGGAAACGGGTGGCTACACCTTC
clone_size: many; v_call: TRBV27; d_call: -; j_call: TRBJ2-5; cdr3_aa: CASIDRWYQETQYF; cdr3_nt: TGTGCCAGCATTGACAGGTGGTACCAAGAGACCCAGTACTTC
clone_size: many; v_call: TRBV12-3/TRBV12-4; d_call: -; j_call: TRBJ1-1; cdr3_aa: CASSLTESMNTEAFF; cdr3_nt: TGTGCCAGCAGCCTCACAGAATCAATGAACACTGAAGCTTTCTTT
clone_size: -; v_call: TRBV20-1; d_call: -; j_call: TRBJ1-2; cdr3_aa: CSARDPVKGPYGYTF; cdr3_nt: TGCAGTGCTAGAGATCCGGTAAAGGGGCCCTATGGCTACACCTTC
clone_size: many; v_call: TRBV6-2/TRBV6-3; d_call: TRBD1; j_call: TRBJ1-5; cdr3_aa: CASSTGTGQFSGQPQHF; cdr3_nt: TGTGCCAGCAGTACCGGGACAGGGCAATTCTCGGGTCAGCCCCAGCATTTT
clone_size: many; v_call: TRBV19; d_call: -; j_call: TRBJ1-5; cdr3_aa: CASSIRGFNQPQHF; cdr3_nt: TGTGCCAGTAGTATTCGGGGATTCAATCAGCCCCAGCATTTT
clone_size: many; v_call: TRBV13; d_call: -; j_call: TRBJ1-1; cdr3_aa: CASSRTVNEAFF; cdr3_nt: TGTGCCAGCAGCCGGACAGTAAATGAAGCTTTCTTT
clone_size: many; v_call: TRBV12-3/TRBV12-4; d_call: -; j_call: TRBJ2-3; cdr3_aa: CASSLPPDTQYF; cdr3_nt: TGTGCCAGCAGTTTACCCCCAGATACGCAGTATTTT
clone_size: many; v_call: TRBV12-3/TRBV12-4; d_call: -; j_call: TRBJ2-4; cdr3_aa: CASSSWGDPSKNIQYF; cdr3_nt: TGTGCCAGCAGTTCTTGGGGCGATCCGTCTAAAAACATTCAGTACTTC
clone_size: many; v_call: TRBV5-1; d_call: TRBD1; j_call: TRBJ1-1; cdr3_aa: CASSPGQPNTEAFF; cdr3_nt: TGTGCCAGCAGCCCGGGACAGCCGAACACTGAAGCTTTCTTT
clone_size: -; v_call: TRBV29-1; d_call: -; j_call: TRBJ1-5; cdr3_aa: CSVSGGSNQPQHF; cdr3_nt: TGCAGCGTTTCCGGGGGTAGCAATCAGCCCCAGCATTTT
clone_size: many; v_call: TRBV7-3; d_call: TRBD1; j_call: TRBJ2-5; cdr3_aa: CASSSLRQGEETQYF; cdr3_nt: TGTGCCAGCAGCTCCCTACGACAGGGGGAAGAGACCCAGTACTTC